A single sample gave rise to the 4 T cell receptor beta chains below, sequenced in a study of neurological immune-mediated disorders. Noted time point: longitudinal time-point 1 (baseline). TCRdb re-derived calls from the 5' RACE reads in MiXCR, one entry per CDR3 protein. The table records over 55,000 distinct CDR3 sequences, about 10% of them present only once. Sequenced: PBMCs. The source of these receptors is a male donor with HTLV-1-associated myelopathy (HAM/TSP).

This clonotype was picked up many times. This rearrangement joins TRBV4-3 to TRBJ1-1, with D possibly matching TRBD1 (6 bases). This CDR3 region has 12 residues. Trimming took 3 bases from V and 10 from J, leaving 12 bases between them. Germline CDR1 is LGHNA and CDR2 is YSLEER. CDR3 nucleotides: TGCGCCAGCAGCCAGAGGGGGGGGGCAGCTTTCTTT. This codes for CASSQRGGAAFF.

Ten or more counts support this clonotype. The chain has TRBV29-1 and TRBJ2-7, with D unclear. The V and J ends lost 4 bases and 2 bases respectively, with 6 bases between them. Germline V gene sequence: CDR1 SQVTM, CDR2 ANQGSEA. The CDR3 covers 11 residues. The CDR3 DNA is TGCAGCGTTGTCGAGGCCTACGAGCAGTACTTC. This sequence encodes CSVVEAYEQYF.

This clonotype has at least ten counts. This chain uses TRBV7-9 with TRBJ2-1, with 9 positions matching TRBD2. The CDR3 spans 18 residues. Trimming at V came to 2 bases and at J to 9 bases, leaving 17 bases not matched to a gene. Germline CDR1 is SEHNR and CDR2 is FQNEAQ (reference sequence). The CDR3 is CASSLKVRLAGILGEQFF. In nucleotides, the CDR3 is TGTGCCAGCAGCTTAAAAGTTCGTCTAGCGGGGATTTTAGGTGAGCAGTTCTTC. The full variable domain, completed using reference TRBV7-9 and TRBJ2-1, is DTGVSQNPRHKITKRGQNVTFRCDPISEHNRLYWYRQTLGQGPEFLTYFQNEAQLEKSRLLSDRFSAERPKGSFSTLEIQRTEQGDSAMYLCASSLKVRLAGILGEQFFGPGTRLTVL.

This clonotype was observed at least ten times. The chain is built from TRBV14 and TRBJ1-4; a possible D gene is TRBD1 (6 bases). The germline CDR1 and CDR2 sequences are SGHDN and FVKESK. The CDR3 runs to 14 residues. V was shortened by 5 bases and J by 8 bases, with 15 bases between the two germline ends. The CDR3 spells CASSSVRGGEKLFF. The CDR3 DNA reads as TGTGCCAGCAGCTCAGTACGGGGGGGCGAAAAACTGTTTTTT.